The present T cell receptor beta chain was sequenced within a study of lymphopenia after photon versus proton radiotherapy (dated by TCRdb to between 2018 and 2021). As for the study more broadly: The study compared the immunological effects of photon versus proton radiation therapy in patients with gastrointestinal tumors who developed high-grade lymphopenia. The cohort comprised approximately 21 patients with gastrointestinal tumors who received either photon or proton therapy and then developed lymphopenia. The study was designed to characterize how the impact on the immune system differs between the two radiation modalities.

The receptor library was made with the immunoSEQ multiplex PCR assay. Alongside multiparametric flow cytometry, deep sequencing of rearranged TCR beta loci was used to profile the T cell repertoires. As stored in TCRdb, this immuneACCESS dataset retains in-frame rearrangements with V and J assigned. A fraction of the clones does not appear; measured against another copy, unresolved V genes explain less than half of the discrepancy, and the remainder lacks a known reason. This sample holds approximately 62,000 clones; about 81% were observed only once. Roughly 2% of the sample rests with the top ten. The paper's findings and limits, for the study overall: Across the cohort, a larger post-nadir drop in TCR diversity was inversely correlated with overall survival time among patients who died. The survival association was examined only in patients who died, and the authors described better survival with proton therapy as a possibility, not as a demonstrated result. After the lymphocyte count nadir, repertoires from photon-treated patients showed oligoclonal expansion, particularly of CD8+ Temra cells, and this expansion drove the decline in diversity. During treatment, patients who received photon therapy lost naive T cells and TCR diversity and gained effector/memory populations, whereas patients who received proton therapy remained relatively stable.

Reading the germline V gene gives CDR1 SGHRS and CDR2 YFSETQ. V drops 1 base and J drops 0 bases, leaving 11 bases in between. From its cysteine to its phenylalanine, the CDR3 spans 16 amino acids. The entry retains the CDR3 DNA only, 48 bases that are in frame from base 1. In the case of this clone: Its target antigen remains unknown. The sample holds no much larger clone one base away, and base qualities are not on file.

The rearrangement joined TRBV5-1 to TRBJ2-1; no D gene is confidently identified. The sequence came from a man in his sixties with pancreatic cancer. This specimen consisted of peripheral blood, obtained from a patient treated with proton-based radiotherapy. The CDR3 region reads CASSLSNRGSYNEQFF. DNA sequence: TGCGCCAGCAGCTTGTCTAACCGAGGCTCCTACAATGAGCAGTTCTTC.